Below, 13 T cell receptor beta chains from the same sample are listed, as sequenced in a study of blood T cells in healthy people across ages. Combining a sample-barcoded 5' primer with a J-beta primer mix, a second PCR ran for roughly 6 to 11 cycles. One entry per CDR3 protein results from TCRdb running MiXCR on the 5' RACE reads. The profile covers hundreds of thousands of distinct CDR3 sequences, with approximately 60% appearing a single time and more than 25% taken by the ten largest. Source material: blood. The receptors shown here come from a man aged 40-55 years in good health.

This sequence joins TRBV29-1 and TRBJ2-3; 14 bases match TRBD2. The length of the CDR3 is 17 residues. Germline V gene data show CDR1 as SQVTM and CDR2 as ANQGSEA. The V gene end was trimmed by 3 bases and the J gene end by 1 base; junction bases not matched to a gene: 6. The chain's CDR3 is CSVEGTSGRGGTDTQYF. The CDR3 region has the DNA TGCAGCGTTGAGGGGACTAGCGGGAGAGGGGGCACAGATACGCAGTATTTT.

This clonotype was counted only a few times. The chain couples TRBV28 to TRBJ1-1; TRBD1 matches at 8 bases. Unmatched junction bases numbered 14, after V lost 4 bases and J lost 1 base. Germline V lookup: CDR1 MDHEN, CDR2 SYDVKM. This CDR3 has 18 amino acids. The CDR3 DNA is TGTGCCAGCAGTTCACCTCTCAACCGGGACAGGTGGAACACTGAAGCTTTCTTT. Its protein is CASSSPLNRDRWNTEAFF.

About this clonotype: A read error may account for a junction end that differs from germline. The chain links TRBV6-2 or TRBV6-3 to TRBJ2-7; no reliable D call. Germline V gene sequence: CDR1 MNHEY, CDR2 SVGEGT. This CDR3 region has 12 residues. CDR3: CPSSLSSYEQYF. The CDR3 nucleotides are TGTCCCAGCAGCCTCAGCTCCTACGAGCAGTACTTC.

V and J are TRBV20-1 and TRBJ2-4; possibly TRBD2 for D (6 bases). The end of the DNA aligns better with TRBJ2-7, so the J call may be wrong. The CDR3 covers 15 residues. Germline V gene sequence: CDR1 DFQATT, CDR2 SNEGSKA (reference sequence). In DNA, the CDR3 is TGCAGTGCTCTCGCGCGACTAGTACCCCCCTACGAGCAGTACTTC. Encoded protein: CSALARLVPPYEQYF.

The chain's CDR3 is CASSQAFRQGKDGYTF. The CDR3 DNA is TGTGCCAGCAGCCAAGCATTCCGACAGGGTAAAGACGGCTACACCTTC. The chain recombines TRBV4-2 with TRBJ1-2, with TRBD1 matching over 7 bases. Per the germline V gene, CDR1 is LGHNA and CDR2 is YNFKEQ. The CDR3 contains 16 residues. The trim removed 1 base at V and 8 bases at J, leaving 13 bases unmatched.

CDR3 residues: CASSQDHRTVGEQYF. The CDR3 bases are TGCGCCAGCAGCCAAGATCACAGGACCGTGGGTGAGCAGTACTTC. The gene calls are TRBV4-3 and TRBJ2-4; tentatively, D is TRBD1 (5 bases). Germline V gene sequence: CDR1 LGHNA, CDR2 YSLEER. CDR3 length equals 15 residues. Deletions cut 0 bases from V and 13 bases from J, with 19 bases between.

In this sample, this clonotype turned up a few times. This chain joins TRBV5-1 and TRBJ1-2; D is unresolved. Germline CDR1 SGHRS, CDR2 YFSETQ. The CDR3 consists of 14 residues. Trimming took 0 bases from V and 2 from J, leaving 8 bases between them. The CDR3 DNA reads as TGCGCCAGCAGCTTGGGGCAGGCGAACTATGGCTACACCTTC. It codes for CASSLGQANYGYTF.

This clonotype was counted between two and nine times. The J gene is TRBJ2-3, the V gene TRBV11-2; 10 nucleotides agree with TRBD2. This CDR3 has 18 residues. V gave up 5 bases and J gave up 7 bases; unmatched junction bases: 18. Germline CDR1 reads SGHAT; CDR2 reads FQNNGV. The chain's CDR3 is CASSPLRGSGGVINTQYF. In DNA form, the CDR3 reads TGTGCCAGCAGCCCACTCCGGGGGAGCGGGGGGGTCATAAATACGCAGTATTTT. Full variable domain (remainder filled in from reference TRBV11-2 and TRBJ2-3): EAGVAQSPRYKIIEKRQSVAFWCNPISGHATLYWYQQILGQGPKLLIQFQNNGVVDDSQLPKDRFSAERLKGVDSTLKIQPAKLEDSAVYLCASSPLRGSGGVINTQYFGPGTRLTVL.

This CDR3 reads CASSPPTSYEQYF. The CDR3 DNA follows: TGTGCCAGCTCACCCCCGACCTCCTACGAGCAGTACTTC. The chain links TRBV18 to TRBJ2-7; D gene uncertain. V shed 3 bases and J shed 0 bases, with 6 bases lying between them. Per germline, CDR1 KGHSH and CDR2 LQKENI. There are 13 residues in the CDR3.

V is TRBV20-1 and J is TRBJ2-5; possibly TRBD1 for D (5 bases). Judging by the DNA end, TRBJ2-7 fits better; the J call may be wrong. This CDR3 is 14 amino acids long. The germline gives CDR1 DFQATT, CDR2 SNEGSKA (reference sequence). This chain's CDR3 is CSAKMGQGTDEQYF. Here the CDR3 DNA reads TGCAGTGCCAAGATGGGGCAGGGAACCGACGAGCAGTACTTC.

This clonotype came up a few times. J is TRBJ1-2 and V is TRBV27; 7 bases map to TRBD1. In germline, CDR1 is MNHEY, CDR2 SMNVEV (reference sequence). This CDR3 spans 16 amino acids. Losses at the gene ends were 4 bases for V and 7 bases for J; bases not matched to a gene: 15. The CDR3, as DNA: TGTGCCAGCAGTTGGAGCGTGGGACAGCCGCGAGGTGGCTACACCTTC. Translating it yields CASSWSVGQPRGGYTF.

This clonotype was found once. The chain is built from TRBV5-1 and TRBJ1-1; the D gene is possibly TRBD1 (5 bases). Trimming took off 4 bases at V and 6 bases at J, with 13 bases between the two ends. Germline V gene data show CDR1 as SGHRS and CDR2 as YFSETQ. The length of the CDR3 is 13 residues. The CDR3 is CASSQRGGPEAFF. Written as DNA, the CDR3 is TGCGCCAGCAGCCAGAGGGGAGGTCCTGAAGCTTTCTTT.

This clonotype was observed a few times. This rearrangement joins TRBV20-1 to TRBJ2-7, with D perhaps matching TRBD1 or TRBD2 (7 bases each). Gene TRBJ2-5 matches the end of the DNA better, so the J call may be wrong. There are 13 residues in the CDR3. CDR1 and CDR2 from the germline V gene are DFQATT and SNEGSKA (reference sequence). The DNA of the CDR3 is TGCAGTGCCCTCAGGGGGGGTGTGGAGACCCAGTACTTC. This codes for CSALRGGVETQYF.